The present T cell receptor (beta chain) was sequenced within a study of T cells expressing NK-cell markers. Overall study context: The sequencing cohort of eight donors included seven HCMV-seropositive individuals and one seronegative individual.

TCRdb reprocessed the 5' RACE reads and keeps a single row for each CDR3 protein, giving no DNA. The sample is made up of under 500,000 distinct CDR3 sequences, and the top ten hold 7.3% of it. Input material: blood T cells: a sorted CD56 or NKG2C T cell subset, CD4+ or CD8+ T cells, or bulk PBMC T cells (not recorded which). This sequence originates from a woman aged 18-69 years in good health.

The CDR3 loop is CSATRDRGPQETQYF. The chain combines TRBV20-1 with TRBJ2-5; the D gene TCRdb calls, TRBD1, cannot be checked with no DNA. There are 15 residues in the CDR3. In germline, CDR1 is DFQATT, CDR2 SNEGSKA (reference sequence).